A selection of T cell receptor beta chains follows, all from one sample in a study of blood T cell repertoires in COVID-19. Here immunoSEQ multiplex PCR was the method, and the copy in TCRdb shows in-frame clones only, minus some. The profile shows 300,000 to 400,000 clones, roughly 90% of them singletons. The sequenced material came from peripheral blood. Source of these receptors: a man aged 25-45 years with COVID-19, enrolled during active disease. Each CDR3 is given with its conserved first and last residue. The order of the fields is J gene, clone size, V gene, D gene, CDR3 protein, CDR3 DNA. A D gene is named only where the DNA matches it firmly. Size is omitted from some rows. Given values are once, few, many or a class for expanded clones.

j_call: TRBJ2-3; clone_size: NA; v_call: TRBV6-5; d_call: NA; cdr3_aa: CASSYRVAPDTQYF; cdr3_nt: TGTGCCAGCAGTTACCGGGTAGCTCCAGATACGCAGTATTTT
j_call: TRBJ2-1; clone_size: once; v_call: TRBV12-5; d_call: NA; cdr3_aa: CASGLGLSGSYNEQFF; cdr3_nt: TGTGCTAGTGGTTTGGGACTATCTGGCTCCTACAATGAGCAGTTCTTC
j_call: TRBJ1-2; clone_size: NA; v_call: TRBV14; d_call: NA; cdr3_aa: CASSQDRDYGYTF; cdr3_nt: TGTGCCAGCAGCCAAGACAGGGACTATGGCTACACCTTC
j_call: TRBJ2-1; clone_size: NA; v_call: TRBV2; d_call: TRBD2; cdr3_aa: CASRLGLAGSNEQFF; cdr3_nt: TGTGCCAGCAGATTGGGACTAGCGGGCTCCAATGAGCAGTTCTTC
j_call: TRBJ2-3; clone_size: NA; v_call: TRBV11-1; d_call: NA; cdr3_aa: CASSLAAYDTQYF; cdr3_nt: TGTGCCAGCAGCTTAGCAGCCTACGATACGCAGTATTTT
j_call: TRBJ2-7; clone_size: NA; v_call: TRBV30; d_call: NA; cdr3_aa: CALHSMTYEQYF; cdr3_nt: TGTGCCCTCCACTCAATGACCTACGAGCAGTACTTC
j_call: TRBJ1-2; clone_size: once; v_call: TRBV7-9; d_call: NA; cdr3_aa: CASSLLADGYTF; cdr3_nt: TGTGCCAGCAGCTTGTTGGCGGATGGCTACACCTTC
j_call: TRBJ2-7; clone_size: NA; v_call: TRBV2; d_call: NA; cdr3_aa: CASSGSIYYEQYF; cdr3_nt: TGTGCCAGCAGTGGGTCAATCTACTACGAGCAGTACTTC
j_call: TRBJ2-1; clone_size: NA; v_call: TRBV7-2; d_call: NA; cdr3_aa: CASSSFVTSDNEQFF; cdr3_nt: TGTGCCAGCAGCTCCTTCGTTACTTCGGACAATGAGCAGTTCTTC
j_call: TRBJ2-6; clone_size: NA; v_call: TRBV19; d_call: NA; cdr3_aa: CASSIVSVSSGANVLTF; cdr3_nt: TGTGCCAGTAGTATAGTTTCGGTTAGCTCTGGGGCCAACGTCCTGACTTTC
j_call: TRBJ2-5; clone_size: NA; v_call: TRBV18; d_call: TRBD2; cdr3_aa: CASSPGLAGETQYF; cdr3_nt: TGTGCCAGCTCACCAGGACTAGCGGGAGAGACCCAGTACTTC
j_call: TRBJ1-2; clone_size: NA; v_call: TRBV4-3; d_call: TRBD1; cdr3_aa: CASSQLRTGNYGYTF; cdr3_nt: TGCGCCAGCAGCCAACTAAGGACAGGCAACTATGGCTACACCTTC
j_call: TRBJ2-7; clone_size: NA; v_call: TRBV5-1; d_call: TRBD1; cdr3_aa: CASSSTPPGQGLGEQYF; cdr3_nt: TGCGCCAGCAGCTCGACACCCCCGGGACAGGGATTAGGCGAGCAGTACTTC
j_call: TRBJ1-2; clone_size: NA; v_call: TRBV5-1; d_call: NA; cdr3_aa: CASSLGSGRYGYTF; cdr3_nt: TGCGCCAGCAGCTTGGGGTCAGGTCGGTACGGCTACACCTTC
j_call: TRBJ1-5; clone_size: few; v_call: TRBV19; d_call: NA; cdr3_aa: CASSTPGVHLGSNQPQHF; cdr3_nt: TGTGCCAGTAGTACCCCCGGGGTCCATTTGGGAAGCAATCAGCCCCAGCATTTT
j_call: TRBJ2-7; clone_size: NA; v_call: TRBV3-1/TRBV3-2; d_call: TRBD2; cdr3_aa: CASSQAGGTKMYEQYF; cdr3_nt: TGTGCCAGCAGCCAAGCGGGAGGGACAAAAATGTACGAGCAGTACTTC
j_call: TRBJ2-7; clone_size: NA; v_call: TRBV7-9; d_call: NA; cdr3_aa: CATLIGGSYEQYF; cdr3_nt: TGTGCCACCTTGATAGGGGGCTCCTACGAGCAGTACTTC
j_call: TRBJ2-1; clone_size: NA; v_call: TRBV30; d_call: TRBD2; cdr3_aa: CAWSRLAGGYYNEQFF; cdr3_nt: TGTGCCTGGAGTAGACTAGCGGGAGGTTATTACAATGAGCAGTTCTTC
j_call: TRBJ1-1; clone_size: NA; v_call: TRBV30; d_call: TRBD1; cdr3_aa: CAWAPRRQGRTEAFF; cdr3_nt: TGTGCCTGGGCTCCCCGTCGACAGGGCAGAACTGAAGCTTTCTTT
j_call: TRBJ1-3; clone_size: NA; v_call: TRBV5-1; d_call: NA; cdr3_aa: CASSGPEPSGNTIYF; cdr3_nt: TGCGCCAGCAGCGGGCCGGAACCCTCTGGAAACACCATATATTTT
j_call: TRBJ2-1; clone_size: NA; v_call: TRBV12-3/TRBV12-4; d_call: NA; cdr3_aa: CASSLQTLNEQFF; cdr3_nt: TGTGCCAGCAGTTTGCAGACTTTGAATGAGCAGTTCTTC
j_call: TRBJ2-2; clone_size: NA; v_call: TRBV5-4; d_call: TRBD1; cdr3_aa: CASSIQGRNTGELFF; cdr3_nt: TGTGCCAGCAGCATACAGGGGCGGAACACCGGGGAGCTGTTTTTT
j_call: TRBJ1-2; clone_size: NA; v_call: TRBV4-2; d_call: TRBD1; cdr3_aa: CASSQVGETGGGYTF; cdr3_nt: TGTGCCAGCAGCCAAGTAGGGGAAACAGGGGGTGGCTACACCTTC
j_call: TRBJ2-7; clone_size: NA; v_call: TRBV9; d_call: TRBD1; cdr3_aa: CASSDTGTGGDEQYF; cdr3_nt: TGTGCCAGCAGCGATACCGGGACAGGGGGCGACGAGCAGTACTTC
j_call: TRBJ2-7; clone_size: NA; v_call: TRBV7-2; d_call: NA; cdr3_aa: CASSLDSTGYEQYF; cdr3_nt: TGTGCCAGCAGCTTAGATTCTACAGGCTACGAGCAGTACTTC
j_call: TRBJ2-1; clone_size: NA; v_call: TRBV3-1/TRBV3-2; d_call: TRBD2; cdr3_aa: CASSQEGLAGANEQFF; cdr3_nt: TGTGCCAGCAGCCAAGAAGGACTAGCGGGGGCCAATGAGCAGTTCTTC
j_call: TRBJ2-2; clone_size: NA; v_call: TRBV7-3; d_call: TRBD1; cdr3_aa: CASSSRTGGMTGELFF; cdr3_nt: TGTGCCAGCAGCTCCCGGACAGGGGGCATGACCGGGGAGCTGTTTTTT
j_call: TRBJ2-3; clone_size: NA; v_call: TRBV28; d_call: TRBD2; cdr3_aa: CASRGRTLVREVSTDTQYF; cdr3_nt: TGTGCCAGCAGAGGGAGAACGCTTGTTCGGGAGGTTAGCACAGATACGCAGTATTTT
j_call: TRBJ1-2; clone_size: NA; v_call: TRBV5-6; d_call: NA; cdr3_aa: CASSLTDTVYGYTF; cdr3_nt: TGTGCCAGCAGCTTGACGGACACCGTCTATGGCTACACCTTC
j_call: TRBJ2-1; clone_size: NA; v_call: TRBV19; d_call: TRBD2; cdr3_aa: CASSIRPGLAGNNEQFF; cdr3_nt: TGTGCCAGTAGTATACGACCCGGACTAGCGGGTAACAATGAGCAGTTCTTC
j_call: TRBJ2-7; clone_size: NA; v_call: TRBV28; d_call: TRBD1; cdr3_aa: CASSYQTGSYEQYF; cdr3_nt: TGTGCCAGCAGTTACCAGACAGGGAGCTACGAGCAGTACTTC
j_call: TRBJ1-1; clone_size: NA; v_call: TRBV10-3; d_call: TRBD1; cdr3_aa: CAIGQGASNTEAFF; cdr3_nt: TGTGCCATTGGACAGGGCGCCTCGAACACTGAAGCTTTCTTT
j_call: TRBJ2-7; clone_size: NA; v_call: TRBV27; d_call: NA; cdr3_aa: CASSPDRPYEQYF; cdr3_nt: TGTGCCAGCAGCCCAGACAGGCCTTACGAGCAGTACTTC
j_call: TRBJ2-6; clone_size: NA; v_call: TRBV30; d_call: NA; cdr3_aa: CAWSWRGPGANVLTF; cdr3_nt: TGTGCCTGGAGCTGGAGGGGGCCTGGGGCCAACGTCCTGACTTTC
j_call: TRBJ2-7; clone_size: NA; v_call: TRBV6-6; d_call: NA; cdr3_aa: CASRYSVYEQYF; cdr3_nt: TGTGCCAGCAGGTATAGTGTTTACGAGCAGTACTTC
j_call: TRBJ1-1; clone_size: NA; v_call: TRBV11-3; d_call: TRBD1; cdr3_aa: CASSPGQGRNTEAFF; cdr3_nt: TGTGCCAGCAGCCCTGGACAGGGTCGGAACACTGAAGCTTTCTTT
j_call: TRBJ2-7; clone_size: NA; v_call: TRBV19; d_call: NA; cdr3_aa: CASSIGRSLDYEQYF; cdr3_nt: TGTGCCAGTAGTATAGGACGGAGTTTAGACTACGAGCAGTACTTC
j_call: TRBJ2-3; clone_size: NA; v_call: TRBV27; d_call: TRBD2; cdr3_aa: CASSSNSGIPTDTQYF; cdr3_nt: TGTGCCAGCAGTTCAAATAGCGGGATCCCCACAGATACGCAGTATTTT
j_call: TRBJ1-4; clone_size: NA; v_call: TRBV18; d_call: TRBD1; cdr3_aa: CASSPAQIQGGGEKLFF; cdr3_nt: TGTGCCAGCTCACCAGCTCAAATTCAGGGGGGCGGAGAAAAACTGTTTTTT
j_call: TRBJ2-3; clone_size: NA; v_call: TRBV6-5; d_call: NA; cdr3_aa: CATRGGSGDTQYF; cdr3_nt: TGTGCCACCAGGGGGGGGAGCGGCGATACGCAGTATTTT
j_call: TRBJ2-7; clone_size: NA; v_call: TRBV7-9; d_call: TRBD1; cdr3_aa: CASSLRQGEVEQYF; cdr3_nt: TGTGCCAGCAGCTTGAGACAGGGGGAGGTCGAGCAGTACTTC
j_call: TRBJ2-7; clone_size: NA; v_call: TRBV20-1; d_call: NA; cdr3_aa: CSARVGSWQYF; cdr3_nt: TGCAGTGCTAGAGTCGGGAGCTGGCAGTACTTC
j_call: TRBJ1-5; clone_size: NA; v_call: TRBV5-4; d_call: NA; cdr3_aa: CASSLGGTSNQPQHF; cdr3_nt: TGTGCCAGCAGCTTGGGGGGCACCAGCAATCAGCCCCAGCATTTT
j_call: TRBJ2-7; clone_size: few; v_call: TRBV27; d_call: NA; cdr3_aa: CASSSSRQAYEQYF; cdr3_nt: TGTGCCAGCAGTTCCTCCCGACAGGCCTACGAGCAGTACTTC
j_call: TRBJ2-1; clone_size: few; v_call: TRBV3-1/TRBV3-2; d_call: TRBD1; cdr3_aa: CASSHHQGARFNEQFF; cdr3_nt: TGTGCCAGCAGCCACCATCAGGGGGCTCGCTTCAATGAGCAGTTCTTC
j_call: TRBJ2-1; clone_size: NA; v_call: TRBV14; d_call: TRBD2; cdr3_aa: CASSRPLAGGYNEQFF; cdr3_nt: TGTGCCAGCAGCCGACCCCTAGCGGGAGGCTACAATGAGCAGTTCTTC
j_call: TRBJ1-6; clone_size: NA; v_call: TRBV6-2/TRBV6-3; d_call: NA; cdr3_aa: CASSSTLTGFLSPLHF; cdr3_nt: TGTGCCAGCAGCTCGACGTTAACAGGGTTTCTTTCACCCCTCCACTTT
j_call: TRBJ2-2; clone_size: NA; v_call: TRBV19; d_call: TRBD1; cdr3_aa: CATQGAPTGELFF; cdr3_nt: TGTGCCACACAGGGGGCGCCCACCGGGGAGCTGTTTTTT
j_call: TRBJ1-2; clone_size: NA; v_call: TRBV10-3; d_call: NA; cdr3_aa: CAISELRSNYGYTF; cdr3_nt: TGTGCCATCAGTGAGTTGCGTTCTAACTATGGCTACACCTTC
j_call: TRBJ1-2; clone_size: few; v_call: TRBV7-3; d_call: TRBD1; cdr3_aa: CASSSGQGEGYGYTF; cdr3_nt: TGTGCCAGCAGCTCAGGACAGGGCGAGGGCTATGGCTACACCTTC
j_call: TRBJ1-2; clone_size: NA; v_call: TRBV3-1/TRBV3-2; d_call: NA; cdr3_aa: CASSHLGDMGRSPYGYTF; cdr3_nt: TGTGCCAGCAGCCATCTCGGGGACATGGGACGATCCCCCTATGGCTACACCTTC
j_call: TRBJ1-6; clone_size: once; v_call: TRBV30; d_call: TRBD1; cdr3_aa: CAGWKGTGPNSPLHF; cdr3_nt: TGTGCCGGATGGAAGGGGACAGGGCCTAATTCACCCCTCCACTTT
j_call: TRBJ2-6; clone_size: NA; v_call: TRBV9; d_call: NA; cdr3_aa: CASSPTGGANVLTF; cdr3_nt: TGTGCCAGCAGCCCTACGGGGGGGGCCAACGTCCTGACTTTC
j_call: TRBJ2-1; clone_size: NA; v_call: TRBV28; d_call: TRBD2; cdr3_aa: CASMLPGRVHEQFF; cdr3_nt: TGTGCCAGCATGCTGCCAGGGAGGGTTCATGAGCAGTTCTTC
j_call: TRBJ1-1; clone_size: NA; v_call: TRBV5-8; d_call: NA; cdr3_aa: CASSLGRIRNTEAFF; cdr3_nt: TGTGCCAGCAGCTTGGGGAGGATAAGGAACACTGAAGCTTTCTTT
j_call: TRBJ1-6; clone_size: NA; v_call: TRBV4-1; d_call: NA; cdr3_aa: CASSRGLARGADSPLHF; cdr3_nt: TGCGCCAGCAGCCGAGGGTTGGCTCGGGGGGCTGATTCACCCCTCCACTTT